This T cell receptor beta chain came from a study of cytomegalovirus exposure and HLA in healthy donors. The CDR3 covers 15 residues. The germline V and J ends were trimmed by 6 bases and 0 bases, with 12 bases remaining between them. Germline V gene sequence: CDR1 MNHNS, CDR2 SASEGT. Only in-frame clones appear in the TCRdb table, and some are missing; sequencing was by immunoSEQ multiplex PCR. This sample has some 110,000 clones; just under 95% occur once, and the top ten carry around 1.2%. This sequence was found in a woman aged 18 to 35 in good health and CMV-seronegative. Sequenced: PBMCs. This chain connects TRBV6-1 to TRBJ2-4; tentative D call: TRBD1 (5 bases). This CDR3 reads CASRGDVVAKNIQYF. The CDR3 bases are TGTGCCAGCAGAGGGGATGTCGTAGCCAAAAACATTCAGTACTTC.